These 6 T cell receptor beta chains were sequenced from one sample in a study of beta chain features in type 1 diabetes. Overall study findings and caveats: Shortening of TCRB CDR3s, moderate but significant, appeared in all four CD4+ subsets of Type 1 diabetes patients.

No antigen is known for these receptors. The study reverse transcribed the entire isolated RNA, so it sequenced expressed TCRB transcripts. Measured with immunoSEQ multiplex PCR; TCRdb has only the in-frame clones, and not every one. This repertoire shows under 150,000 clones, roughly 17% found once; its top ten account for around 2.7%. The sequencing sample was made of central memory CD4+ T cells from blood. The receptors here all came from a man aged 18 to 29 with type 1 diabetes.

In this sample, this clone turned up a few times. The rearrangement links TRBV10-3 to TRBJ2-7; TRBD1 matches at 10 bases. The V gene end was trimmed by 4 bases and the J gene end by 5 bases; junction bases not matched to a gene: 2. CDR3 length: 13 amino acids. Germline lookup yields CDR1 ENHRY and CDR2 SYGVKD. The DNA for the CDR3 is TGTGCCATCAGTGGACAGGGGGCGGACGAGCAGTACTTC. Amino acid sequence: CAISGQGADEQYF.

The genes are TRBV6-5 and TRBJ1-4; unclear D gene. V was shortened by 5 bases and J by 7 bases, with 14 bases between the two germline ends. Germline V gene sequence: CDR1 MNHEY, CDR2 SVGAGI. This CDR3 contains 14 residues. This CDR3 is CASSHVITGEKLFF. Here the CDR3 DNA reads TGTGCCAGCAGTCATGTCATAACCGGTGAAAAACTGTTTTTT.

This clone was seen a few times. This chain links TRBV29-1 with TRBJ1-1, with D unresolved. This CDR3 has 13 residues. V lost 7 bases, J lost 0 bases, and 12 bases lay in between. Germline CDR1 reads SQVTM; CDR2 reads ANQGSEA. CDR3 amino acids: CSGAAALNTEAFF. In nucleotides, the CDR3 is TGCAGCGGGGCAGCCGCCCTGAACACTGAAGCTTTCTTT.

The CDR3 coding sequence is TGTGCCAGCAGCTTGGGAGGACAAGCGGGGGGGACAGATACGCAGTATTTT. Translation gives CASSLGGQAGGTDTQYF. The chain combines TRBV7-3 with TRBJ2-3; TRBD2 matches 10 bases. The CDR3 is 17 amino acids. The V and J ends lost 3 bases and 3 bases, in that order; junction bases with no gene match: 9. Per the germline V gene, CDR1 is SGHTA and CDR2 is FQGTGA.

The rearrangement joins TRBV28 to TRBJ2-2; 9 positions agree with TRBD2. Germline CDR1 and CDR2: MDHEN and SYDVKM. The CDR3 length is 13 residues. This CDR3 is CASGGRNTGELFF. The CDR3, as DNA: TGTGCAAGCGGGGGGCGAAACACCGGGGAGCTGTTTTTT. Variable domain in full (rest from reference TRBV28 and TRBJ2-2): DVKVTQSSRYLVKRTGEKVFLECVQDMDHENMFWYRQDPGLGLRLIYFSYDVKMKEKGDIPEGYSVSREKKERFSLILESASTNQTSMYLCASGGRNTGELFFGEGSRLTVL.

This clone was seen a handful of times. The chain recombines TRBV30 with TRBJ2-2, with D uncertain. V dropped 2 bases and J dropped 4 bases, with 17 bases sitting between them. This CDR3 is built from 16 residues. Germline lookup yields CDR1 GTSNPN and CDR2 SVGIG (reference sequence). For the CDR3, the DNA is TGTGCCTGGAGTTCTCTGAAACGCATTCTCACCGGGGAGCTGTTTTTT. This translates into CAWSSLKRILTGELFF.